The 9 T cell receptor beta chains in this list originate from one sample, sequenced in a study of radiotherapy plus CTLA-4 blockade in lung cancer. Here immunoSEQ multiplex PCR was the method, and the copy in TCRdb shows in-frame clones only, minus some. The repertoire holds approximately 73,000 clones, with around 87% as singletons. The sequences come from peripheral blood, collected from a patient treated with radiotherapy plus ipilimumab. These receptors came from a human donor with non-small cell lung cancer that progressed on radiotherapy plus ipilimumab.

The V gene is TRBV6-6, the J gene TRBJ2-5, with D hard to call. The CDR3 is 14 amino acids. Germline CDR1 reads MNHNY; CDR2 reads SVGAGI (reference sequence). V lost 6 bases and J 1 base, leaving 12 bases between the germline ends. DNA of the CDR3: TGTGCCAGCAGGGTCTTGAATACCCAAGAGACCCAGTACTTC. Protein product: CASRVLNTQETQYF.

The chain joins TRBV7-9 to TRBJ1-4, with D possibly matching TRBD1 (5 bases). CDR1 is SEHNR and CDR2 is FQNEAQ in the germline V gene (reference sequence). CDR3 length: 14 amino acids. V lost 5 bases to trimming and J lost 4 bases, with 11 bases between them. The CDR3 protein is CASSRRGSNEKLFF. CDR3 nucleotides: TGTGCCAGCAGCAGGCGGGGGAGTAATGAAAAACTGTTTTTT.

V gene TRBV21-1 combines with J gene TRBJ1-1. TRBV21-1 is flagged as a pseudogene. The CDR3 runs 11 residues. CDR3 DNA: TGTGCCAGCGCTTTTGGCACTGAAGCTTTCTTT. This gives the protein CASAFGTEAFF.

The genes are TRBV9 and TRBJ2-1; D is unclear. This CDR3 region has 14 residues. Trimming took off 3 bases at V and 5 bases at J, with 12 bases between the two ends. Per the germline V gene, CDR1 is SGDLS and CDR2 is YYNGEE. The CDR3 loop reads CASSAQSKNNEQFF. For the CDR3, the DNA is TGTGCCAGCAGCGCTCAATCTAAGAACAATGAGCAGTTCTTC.

The CDR3 DNA sequence: TGTGCCAGCAGCTTGTTCGGGACTAGCACAGATACGCAGTATTTT. Amino acids: CASSLFGTSTDTQYF. The J gene is TRBJ2-3, the V gene TRBV5-6, with D possibly TRBD2 on 6 matching bases. The V end lost 1 base, the J end lost 0 bases, and 9 bases lay between the germline ends. This CDR3 spans 15 amino acids. The V gene's germline CDR1 is SGHDT and CDR2 YYEEEE.

CDR3 DNA: TGCGCCAGCTGGGTGGGTTCTGGGGCCAACGTCCTGACTTTC. Its translation: CASWVGSGANVLTF. The rearrangement links TRBV5-1 to TRBJ2-6; D is uncertain. The CDR3 has 14 residues. V was trimmed by 7 bases and J by 1 base, leaving 9 bases between them. The germline gives CDR1 SGHRS, CDR2 YFSETQ. Full variable domain (missing parts from reference TRBV5-1 and TRBJ2-6): KAGVTQTPRYLIKTRGQQVTLSCSPISGHRSVSWYQQTPGQGLQFLFEYFSETQRNKGNFPGRFSGRQFSNSRSEMNVSTLELGDSALYLCASWVGSGANVLTFGAGSRLTVL.

The chain has TRBV4-1 and TRBJ2-5, with TRBD2 as a possible D gene (5 bases). The CDR3 has 15 residues. V lost 0 bases and J lost 2, with 10 bases in between. Germline loops: CDR1 MGHRA, CDR2 YSYEKL. The CDR3 reads CASSQESRVQETQYF. In DNA, the CDR3 is TGCGCCAGCAGCCAAGAGTCGCGGGTTCAAGAGACCCAGTACTTC.

This clone occurred a few times. The chain combines TRBV28 with TRBJ1-5, with TRBD1 matching over 10 bases. Germline CDR1 reads MDHEN; CDR2 reads SYDVKM. V shed 3 bases, J shed 3 bases, and the junction held 14 bases outside the gene matches. This CDR3 spans 19 amino acids. The CDR3 DNA sequence: TGTGCCAGCAGTTTTTGCCCTGACAGGGGGCTTCAGGACAATCAGCCCCAGCATTTT. It specifies CASSFCPDRGLQDNQPQHF.

The chain has TRBV5-6 and TRBJ1-2; the D gene is possibly TRBD1 (5 bases). The CDR3 runs 14 residues. The ends were cut back, 4 bases at V and 7 bases at J, with 17 bases in the middle. Germline values: CDR1 SGHDT, CDR2 YYEEEE. The CDR3 nucleotides read TGTGCCAGCAGCCTGGTCGTGCTTAGGGGTGGCTACACCTTC. Its protein is CASSLVVLRGGYTF.